This TCR beta chain stems from a study of blood T cell repertoires in COVID-19 (TCRdb year 2020). About the full investigation: Samples covering the acute and convalescent phases of COVID-19 were provided by collaborators in the United States, Italy and Spain. The material from the prospective study consisted of cDNA or gDNA derived from T cells, B-cell-depleted T cells, or PBMCs. Nearly every sample came with metadata listing a de-identified subject ID, COVID-19 status, age in years and sex. The repertoires were made available in a free public database intended to serve as a resource for research on the immune response to SARS-CoV-2. Deeply sampled blood TCRbeta repertoires from subjects exposed to, actively infected with, or recovered from COVID-19 were included in the dataset. The samples were drawn from the first 160 participants of the ongoing ImmuneRACE study and from some 1,300 subjects provided by 6 global collaborators. HLA class I and class II types, where available, came from metadata supplied by the sample provider rather than from assay-based typing.

The immunoSEQ Assay, a bias-controlled multiplex PCR, was used to amplify TCRbeta CDR3 regions from genomic DNA. Concerning the study's data processing: The number of nucleated cells in each sample was estimated from the amplification of reference gene primers within the assay. To quantify the absolute abundance of each unique TCRbeta CDR3 rearrangement, sequence reads were collapsed and filtered. Productive Simpson clonality was computed per sample as the square root of Simpson's diversity index over productive rearrangements. Imported from immuneACCESS, the table was reduced by TCRdb to in-frame sequences with V and J called. These copies leave out some clones; in studies compared against another copy, an unresolved V gene accounts for under half, and the cause of the remainder is not known. That table furnishes V, J and clone size, whereas the DNA furnished D and trimming. The sample includes 200,000 to 250,000 clones, with around 84% observed a single time. The ten most abundant clones make up roughly an eighth of the sample.

On the study overall, not on this receptor specifically: Clinical and demographic metadata were provided uncurated, with the amount varying by source and participant.

About this clone itself: Its cognate antigen has yet to be identified. Per-base quality was not reported, and no clone a single base away is much larger than it.

The germline V gene gives CDR1 as KGHSH and CDR2 as LQKENI. There are 14 amino acids in the CDR3, from cysteine to phenylalanine inclusive. Only the CDR3 region is kept as DNA, spanning 42 bases read in frame from base 1. The V and J ends are trimmed by 2 bases and 1 base, leaving 9 bases between them. The collaborating institutions used their own protocols to collect whole blood in K2EDTA tubes. For TCRbeta analysis, collaborators shipped samples in one of three forms: frozen whole blood, isolated PBMCs, or DNA extracted from either of those sample types. This TCR was recovered from a human donor in a cohort sampled during active COVID-19. The sequence is built from TRBV18 and TRBJ2-7, with the identity of the D gene unclear. The material sequenced was peripheral blood. The CDR3 corresponds to CASSPVVTSYEQYF. The DNA sequence is TGTGCCAGCTCACCAGTTGTGACTTCCTACGAGCAGTACTTC.